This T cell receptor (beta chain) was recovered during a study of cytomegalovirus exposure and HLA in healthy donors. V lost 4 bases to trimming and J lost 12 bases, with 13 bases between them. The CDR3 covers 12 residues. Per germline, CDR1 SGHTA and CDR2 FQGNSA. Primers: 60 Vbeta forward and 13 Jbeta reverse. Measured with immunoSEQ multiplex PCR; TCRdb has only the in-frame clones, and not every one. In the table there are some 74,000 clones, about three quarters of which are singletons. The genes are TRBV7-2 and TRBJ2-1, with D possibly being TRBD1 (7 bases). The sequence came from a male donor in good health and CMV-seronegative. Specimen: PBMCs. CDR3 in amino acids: CASSSNRGGQFF. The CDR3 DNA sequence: TGTGCCAGCAGCTCGAACAGGGGAGGGCAGTTCTTC. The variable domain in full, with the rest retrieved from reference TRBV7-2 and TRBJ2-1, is GAGVSQSPSNKVTEKGKDVELRCDPISGHTALYWYRQSLGQGLEFLIYFQGNSAPDKSGLPSDRFSAERTGGSVSTLTIQRTQQEDSAVYLCASSSNRGGQFFGPGTRLTVL.